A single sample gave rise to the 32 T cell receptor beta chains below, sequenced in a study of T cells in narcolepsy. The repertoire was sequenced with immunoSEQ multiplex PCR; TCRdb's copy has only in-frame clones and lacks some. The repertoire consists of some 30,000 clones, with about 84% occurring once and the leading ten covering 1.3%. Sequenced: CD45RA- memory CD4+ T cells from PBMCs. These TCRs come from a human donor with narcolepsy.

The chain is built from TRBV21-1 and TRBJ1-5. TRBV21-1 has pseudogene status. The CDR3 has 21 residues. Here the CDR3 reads CASSKVPLTRLHMPPNQPQHF. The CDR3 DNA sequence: TGTGCCAGCAGCAAAGTACCACTGACGAGGTTACATATGCCTCCGAATCAGCCCCAGCATTTT.

For the CDR3, the DNA is TGTGCCAGCAGCCAAGAAGGGGGGCGGGTACAAACGGGCGATGGCTACACCTTC. Residues: CASSQEGGRVQTGDGYTF. This chain joins TRBV4-2 and TRBJ1-2, with D possibly matching TRBD1 (6 bases). V lost 0 bases and J lost 6, with 23 bases in between. Germline lookup yields CDR1 LGHNA and CDR2 YNFKEQ. CDR3 length: 18 amino acids.

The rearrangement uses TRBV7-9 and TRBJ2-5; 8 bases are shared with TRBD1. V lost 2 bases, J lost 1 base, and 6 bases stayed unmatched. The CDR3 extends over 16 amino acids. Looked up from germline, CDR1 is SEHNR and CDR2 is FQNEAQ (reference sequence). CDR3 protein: CASSLMTGALQETQYF. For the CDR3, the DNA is TGTGCCAGCAGCTTAATGACAGGGGCCCTCCAAGAGACCCAGTACTTC.

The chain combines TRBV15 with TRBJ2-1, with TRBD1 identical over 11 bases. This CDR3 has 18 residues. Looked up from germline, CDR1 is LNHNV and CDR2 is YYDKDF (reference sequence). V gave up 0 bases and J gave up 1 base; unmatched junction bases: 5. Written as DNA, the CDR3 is TGTGCCACCAGCAGAGATGAGGGACAGGGGGGTTCCTACAATGAGCAGTTCTTC. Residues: CATSRDEGQGGSYNEQFF. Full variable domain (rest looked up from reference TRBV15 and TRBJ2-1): DAMVIQNPRYQVTQFGKPVTLSCSQTLNHNVMYWYQQKSSQAPKLLFHYYDKDFNNEADTPDNFQSRRPNTSFCFLDIRSPGLGDTAMYLCATSRDEGQGGSYNEQFFGPGTRLTVL.

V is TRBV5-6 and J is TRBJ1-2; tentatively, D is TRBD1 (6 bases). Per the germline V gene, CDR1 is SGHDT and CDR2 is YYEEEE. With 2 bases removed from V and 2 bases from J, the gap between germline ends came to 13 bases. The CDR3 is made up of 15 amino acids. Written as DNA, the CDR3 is TGTGCCAGCAGCTTCGGGGCCAGGGGAAACTATGGCTACACCTTC. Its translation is CASSFGARGNYGYTF.

This chain's CDR3 is CASSLGLKLQETQYF. The CDR3 DNA sequence: TGTGCCAGCAGCTTGGGGCTCAAGCTGCAAGAGACCCAGTACTTC. V usage is TRBV7-3 and J usage is TRBJ2-5; TRBD1 is a possible D gene (5 bases). Germline CDR1 is SGHTA and CDR2 is FQGTGA. Trimming removed 3 bases from V and 2 bases from J, with 13 bases in between. This CDR3 has 15 amino acids.

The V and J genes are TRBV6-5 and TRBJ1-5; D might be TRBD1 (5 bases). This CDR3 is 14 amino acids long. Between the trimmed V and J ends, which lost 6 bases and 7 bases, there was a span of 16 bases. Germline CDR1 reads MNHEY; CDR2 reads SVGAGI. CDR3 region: CASSRRDLEQPQHF. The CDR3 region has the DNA TGTGCCAGCAGCCGCCGGGACCTCGAGCAGCCCCAGCATTTT.

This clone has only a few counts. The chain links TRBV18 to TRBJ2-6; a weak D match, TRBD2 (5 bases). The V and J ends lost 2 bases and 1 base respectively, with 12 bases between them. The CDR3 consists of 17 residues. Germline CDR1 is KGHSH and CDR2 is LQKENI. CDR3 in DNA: TGTGCCAGCTCACCAGATACTAGTGGTTCTGGGGCCAACGTCCTGACTTTC. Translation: CASSPDTSGSGANVLTF. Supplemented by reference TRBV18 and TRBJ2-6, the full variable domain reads NAGVMQNPRHLVRRRGQEARLRCSPMKGHSHVYWYRQLPEEGLKFMVYLQKENIIDESGMPKERFSAEFPKEGPSILRIQQVVRGDSAAYFCASSPDTSGSGANVLTFGAGSRLTVL.

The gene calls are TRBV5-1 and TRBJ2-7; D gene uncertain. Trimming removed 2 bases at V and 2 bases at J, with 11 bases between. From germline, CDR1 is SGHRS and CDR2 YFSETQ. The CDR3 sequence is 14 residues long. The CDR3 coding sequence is TGCGCCAGCAGCTTTGGGCTTAGGGCCTACGAGCAGTACTTC. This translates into CASSFGLRAYEQYF.

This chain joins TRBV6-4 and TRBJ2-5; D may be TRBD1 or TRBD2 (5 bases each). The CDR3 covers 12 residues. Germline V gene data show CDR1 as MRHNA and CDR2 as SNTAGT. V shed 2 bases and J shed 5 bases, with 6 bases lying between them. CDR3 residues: CASSDRGETQYF. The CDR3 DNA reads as TGTGCCAGCAGTGACCGGGGCGAGACCCAGTACTTC.

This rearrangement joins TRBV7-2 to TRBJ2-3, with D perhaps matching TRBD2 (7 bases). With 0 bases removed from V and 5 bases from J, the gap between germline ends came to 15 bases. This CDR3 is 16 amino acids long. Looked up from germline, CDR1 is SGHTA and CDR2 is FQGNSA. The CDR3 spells CASSLAPRGGRDTQYF. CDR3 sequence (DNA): TGTGCCAGCAGCTTAGCGCCGAGGGGGGGCCGAGATACGCAGTATTTT. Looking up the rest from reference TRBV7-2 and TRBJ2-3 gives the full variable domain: GAGVSQSPSNKVTEKGKDVELRCDPISGHTALYWYRQSLGQGLEFLIYFQGNSAPDKSGLPSDRFSAERTGGSVSTLTIQRTQQEDSAVYLCASSLAPRGGRDTQYFGPGTRLTVL.

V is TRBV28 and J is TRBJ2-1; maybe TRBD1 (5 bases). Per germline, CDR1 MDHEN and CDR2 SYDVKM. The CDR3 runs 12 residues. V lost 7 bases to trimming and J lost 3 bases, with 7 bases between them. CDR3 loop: CASMQGYNEQFF. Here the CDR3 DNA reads TGTGCCAGCATGCAGGGCTACAATGAGCAGTTCTTC.

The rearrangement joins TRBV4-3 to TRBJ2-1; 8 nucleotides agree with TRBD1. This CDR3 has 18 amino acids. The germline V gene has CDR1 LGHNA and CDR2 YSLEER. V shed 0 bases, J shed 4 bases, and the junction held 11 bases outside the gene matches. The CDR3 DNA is TGCGCCAGCAGCCAAGATCTGAGTTCACAGGGGGGTTACAATGAGCAGTTCTTC. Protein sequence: CASSQDLSSQGGYNEQFF.

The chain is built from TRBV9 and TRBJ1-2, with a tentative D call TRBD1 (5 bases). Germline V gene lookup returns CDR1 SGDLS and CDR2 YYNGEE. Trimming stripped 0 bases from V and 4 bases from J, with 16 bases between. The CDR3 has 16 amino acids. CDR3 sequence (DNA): TGTGCCAGCAGCGTAGAAGGCAGGGCCACCGCCTATGGCTACACCTTC. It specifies CASSVEGRATAYGYTF.

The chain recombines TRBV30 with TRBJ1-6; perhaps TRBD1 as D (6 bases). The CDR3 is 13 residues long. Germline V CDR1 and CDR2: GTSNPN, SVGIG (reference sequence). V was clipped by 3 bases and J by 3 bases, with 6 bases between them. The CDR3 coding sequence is TGTGCCTGGAGGGACAGCTATAATTCACCCCTCCACTTT. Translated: CAWRDSYNSPLHF.

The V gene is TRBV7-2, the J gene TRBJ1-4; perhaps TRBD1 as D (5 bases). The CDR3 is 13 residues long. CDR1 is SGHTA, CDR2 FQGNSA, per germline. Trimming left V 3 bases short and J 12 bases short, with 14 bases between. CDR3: CASSFQGEGQLFF. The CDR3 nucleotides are TGTGCCAGCAGCTTTCAGGGCGAGGGGCAACTGTTTTTT.

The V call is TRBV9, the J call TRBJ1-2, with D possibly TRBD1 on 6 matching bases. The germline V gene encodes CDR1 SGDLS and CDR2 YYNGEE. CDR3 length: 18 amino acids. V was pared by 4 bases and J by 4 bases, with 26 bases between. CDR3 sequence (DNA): TGTGCCAGCAGCACCAGACGGGGGCCCCCGACAGAGGGCTATGGCTACACCTTC. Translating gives CASSTRRGPPTEGYGYTF. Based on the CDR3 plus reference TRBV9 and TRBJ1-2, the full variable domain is DSGVTQTPKHLITATGQRVTLRCSPRSGDLSVYWYQQSLDQGLQFLIQYYNGEERAKGNILERFSAQQFPDLHSELNLSSLELGDSALYFCASSTRRGPPTEGYGYTFGSGTRLTVV.

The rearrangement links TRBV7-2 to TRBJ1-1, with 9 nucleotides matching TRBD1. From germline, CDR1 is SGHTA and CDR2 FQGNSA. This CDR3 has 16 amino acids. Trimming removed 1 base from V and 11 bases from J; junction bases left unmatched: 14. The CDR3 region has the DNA TGTGCCAGCAGCTTAGAGGGGACAGGGCGACCAGCGCGGGCTTTCTTT. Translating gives CASSLEGTGRPARAFF.

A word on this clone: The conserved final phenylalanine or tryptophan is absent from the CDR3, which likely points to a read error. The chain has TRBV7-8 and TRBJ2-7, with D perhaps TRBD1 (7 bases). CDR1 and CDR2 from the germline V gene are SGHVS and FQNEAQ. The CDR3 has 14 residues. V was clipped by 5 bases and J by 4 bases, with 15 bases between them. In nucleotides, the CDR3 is TGTGCCAGCAGCAGGGGGGACAGACATTACGAGCAGTACGCC. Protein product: CASSRGDRHYEQYA.

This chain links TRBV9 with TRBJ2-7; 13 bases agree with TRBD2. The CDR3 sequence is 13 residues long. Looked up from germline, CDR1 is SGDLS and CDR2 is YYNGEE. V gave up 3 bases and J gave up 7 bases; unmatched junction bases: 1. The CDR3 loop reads CASSAGLAGEQYF. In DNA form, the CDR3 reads TGTGCCAGCAGCGCGGGACTAGCGGGGGAGCAGTACTTC.

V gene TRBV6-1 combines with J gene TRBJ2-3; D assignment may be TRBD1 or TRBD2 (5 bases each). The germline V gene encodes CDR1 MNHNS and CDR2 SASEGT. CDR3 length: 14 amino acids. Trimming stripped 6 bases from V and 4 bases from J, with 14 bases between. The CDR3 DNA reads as TGTGCCAGCAGGAGTGGGGGTAGTTCAGATACGCAGTATTTT. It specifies CASRSGGSSDTQYF.

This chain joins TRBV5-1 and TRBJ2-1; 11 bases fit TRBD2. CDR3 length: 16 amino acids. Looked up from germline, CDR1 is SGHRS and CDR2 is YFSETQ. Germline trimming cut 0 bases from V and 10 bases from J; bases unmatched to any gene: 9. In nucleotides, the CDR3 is TGCGCCAGCAGCTTGGCCCCTAGCGGGGGGTCTGGAGAGCAGTTCTTC. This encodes CASSLAPSGGSGEQFF.

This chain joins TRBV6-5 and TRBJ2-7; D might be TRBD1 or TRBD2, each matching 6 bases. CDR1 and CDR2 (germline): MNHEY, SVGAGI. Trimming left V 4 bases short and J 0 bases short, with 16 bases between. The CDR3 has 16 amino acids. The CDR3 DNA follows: TGTGCCAGCAGTTTTACAGGGACTGCATACTCCTACGAGCAGTACGTC. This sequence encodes CASSFTGTAYSYEQYV.

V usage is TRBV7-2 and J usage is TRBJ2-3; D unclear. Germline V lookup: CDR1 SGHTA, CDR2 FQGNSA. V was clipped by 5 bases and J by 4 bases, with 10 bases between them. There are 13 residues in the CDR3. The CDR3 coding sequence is TGTGCCAGCAGCGCAGTACCTTCAGATACGCAGTATTTT. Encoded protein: CASSAVPSDTQYF.

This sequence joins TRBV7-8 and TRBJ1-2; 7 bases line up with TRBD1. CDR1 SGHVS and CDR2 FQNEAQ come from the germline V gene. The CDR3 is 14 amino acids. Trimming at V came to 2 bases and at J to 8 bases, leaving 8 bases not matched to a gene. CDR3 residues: CASSLLAGGGGYTF. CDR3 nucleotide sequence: TGTGCCAGCAGCTTATTGGCAGGGGGAGGAGGCTACACCTTC.

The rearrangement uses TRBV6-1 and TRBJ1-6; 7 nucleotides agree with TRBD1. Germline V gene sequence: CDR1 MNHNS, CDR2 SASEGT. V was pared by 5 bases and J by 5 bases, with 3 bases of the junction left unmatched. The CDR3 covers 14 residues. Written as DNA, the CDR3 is TGTGCCAGCAGTCCGGGACAGCATAATTCACCCCTCCACTTT. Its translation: CASSPGQHNSPLHF.

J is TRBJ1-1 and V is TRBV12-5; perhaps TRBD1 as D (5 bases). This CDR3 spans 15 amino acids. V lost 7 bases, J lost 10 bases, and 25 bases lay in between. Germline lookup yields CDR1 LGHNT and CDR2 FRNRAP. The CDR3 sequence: CASALGQGITSGAFF. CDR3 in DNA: TGTGCTAGTGCCCTGGGGCAGGGCATAACCAGTGGAGCTTTCTTT.

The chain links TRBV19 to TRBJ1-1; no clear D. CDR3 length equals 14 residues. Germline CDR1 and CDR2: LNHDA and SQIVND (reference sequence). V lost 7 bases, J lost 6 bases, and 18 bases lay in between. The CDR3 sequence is CASNNLPEVAEAFF. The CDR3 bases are TGTGCCAGTAACAATTTACCCGAAGTCGCTGAAGCTTTCTTT.

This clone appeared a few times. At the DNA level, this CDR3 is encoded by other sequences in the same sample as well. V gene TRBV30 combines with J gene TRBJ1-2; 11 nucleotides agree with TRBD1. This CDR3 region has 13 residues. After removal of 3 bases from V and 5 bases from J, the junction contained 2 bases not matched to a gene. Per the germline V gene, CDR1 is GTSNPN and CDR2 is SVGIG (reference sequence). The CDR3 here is CAWRGDRGYGYTF. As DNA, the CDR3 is TGTGCCTGGAGGGGGGACAGGGGGTATGGCTACACCTTC.

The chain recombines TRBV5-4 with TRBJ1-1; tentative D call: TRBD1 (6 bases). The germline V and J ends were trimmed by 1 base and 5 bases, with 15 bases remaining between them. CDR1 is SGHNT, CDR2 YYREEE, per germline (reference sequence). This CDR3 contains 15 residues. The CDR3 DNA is TGTGCCAGCAGCTTGACAGGGTTTGTAGGGACTGAAGCTTTCTTT. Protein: CASSLTGFVGTEAFF.

CDR3 coding DNA: TGTGCCAGCTCGAACGGGTATTCCTACACCTTC. Its protein is CASSNGYSYTF. This chain uses TRBV28 with TRBJ1-2; no clear D gene. V was trimmed by 8 bases and J by 10 bases, leaving 14 bases between them. Germline V gene lookup returns CDR1 MDHEN and CDR2 SYDVKM. The CDR3 sequence is 11 residues long.

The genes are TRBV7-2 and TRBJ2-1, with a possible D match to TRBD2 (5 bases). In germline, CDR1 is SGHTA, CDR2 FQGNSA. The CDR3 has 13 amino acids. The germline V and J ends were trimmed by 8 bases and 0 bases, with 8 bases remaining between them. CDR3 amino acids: CASGRSSYNEQFF. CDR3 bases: TGTGCCAGCGGGAGAAGCTCCTACAATGAGCAGTTCTTC.